Below, one T cell receptor (beta chain) is given with its context. Its antigen is unidentified. This entry is derived from a study of response to subunit inactivated influenza vaccine. Study conclusions and caveats: That few new T cells are recruited by each seasonal influenza vaccination was the authors' suggestion.

TCRdb used MiXCR to reprocess the RT-PCR reads, holding one entry per CDR3 protein. The sample consists of around 850,000 distinct CDR3 sequences, about 18% of them appearing once. Germline V gene sequence: CDR1 ENHRY, CDR2 SYGVKD. The CDR3 extends over 15 amino acids. Trimming left V 0 bases short and J 0 bases short, with 6 bases between. V is TRBV10-3 and J is TRBJ1-5; D gene unclear. This clonotype was sampled from a man in his forties or fifties who received an inactivated influenza vaccine. The source material was PBMCs from blood, sampled 5 to 6 days after vaccination. Written as DNA, the CDR3 is TGTGCCATCAGTGAGTCACAGTTTAGCAATCAGCCCCAGCATTTT. It codes for CAISESQFSNQPQHF.